This T cell receptor beta chain was sequenced during a study of Graves' ophthalmopathy and Graves' hyperthyroidism. TCR beta CDR3 amplification used RNA transcripts. First-round RT-PCR relied on HTBI primers, and a second-round multiplex PCR came next. TCRdb used MiXCR to reprocess the multiplex PCR reads, holding one entry per CDR3 protein. The data hold about 740,000 distinct CDR3 sequences, with around 40% observed a single time. Physicians reached a diagnosis by relying on clinical symptoms, serum thyroxine, TRAb, thyroid ultrasound and orbital computed tomography. The sequenced sample was peripheral blood. The clonotype originates from an adult man with Graves' ophthalmopathy.

The CDR3, as DNA: TGTGCCAGCAGCGGGGGCTTATTCGATGGCTCAGATACGCAGTATTTT. Translation: CASSGGLFDGSDTQYF. The rearrangement uses TRBV9 and TRBJ2-3; possibly TRBD1 for D (5 bases). The CDR3 is 16 residues long. Germline values: CDR1 SGDLS, CDR2 YYNGEE. V was shortened by 3 bases and J by 4 bases, with 18 bases between the two germline ends.